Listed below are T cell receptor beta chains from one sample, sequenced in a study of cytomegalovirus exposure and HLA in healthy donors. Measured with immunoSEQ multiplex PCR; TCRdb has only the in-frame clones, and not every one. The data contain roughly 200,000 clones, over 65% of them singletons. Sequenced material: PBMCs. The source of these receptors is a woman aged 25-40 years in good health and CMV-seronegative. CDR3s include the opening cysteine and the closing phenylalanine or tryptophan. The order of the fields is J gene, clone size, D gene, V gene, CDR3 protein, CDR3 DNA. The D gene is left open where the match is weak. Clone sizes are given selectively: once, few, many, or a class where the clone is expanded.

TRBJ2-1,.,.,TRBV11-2,CASSFVEYNEQFF,TGTGCCAGCAGCTTCGTCGAGTACAATGAGCAGTTCTTC
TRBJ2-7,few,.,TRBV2,CASSEARVKYF,TGTGCCAGCAGTGAAGCGCGGGTCAAGTACTTC
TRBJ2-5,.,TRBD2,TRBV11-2,CASSFGGVAGEQETQYF,TGTGCCAGCAGCTTTGGGGGAGTTGCGGGGGAACAAGAGACCCAGTACTTC
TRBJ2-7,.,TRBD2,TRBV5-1,CASSPGTSVFNEQYF,TGCGCCAGCAGCCCCGGGACTAGCGTCTTCAACGAGCAGTACTTC
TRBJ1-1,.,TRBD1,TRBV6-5,CASSYIEGASEAFF,TGTGCCAGCAGTTACATCGAGGGGGCGTCTGAAGCTTTCTTT
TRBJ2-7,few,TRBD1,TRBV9,CASSFGQGDYEQYF,TGTGCCAGCAGCTTCGGACAGGGAGACTACGAGCAGTACTTC
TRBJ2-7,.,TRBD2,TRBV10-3,CAIGISGGAAEQYF,TGTGCCATCGGAATTAGCGGGGGGGCCGCCGAGCAGTACTTC
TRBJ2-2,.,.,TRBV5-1,CASSWDLGTNTGELFF,TGCGCCAGCAGCTGGGACTTGGGAACGAACACCGGGGAGCTGTTTTTT
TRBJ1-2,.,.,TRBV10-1,CASSKLPDTNYGYTF,TGCGCCAGCAGTAAGCTTCCGGACACTAACTATGGCTACACCTTC
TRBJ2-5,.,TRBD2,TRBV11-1,CASSSRTSQETQYF,TGTGCCAGCAGCTCCCGGACTAGCCAAGAGACCCAGTACTTC
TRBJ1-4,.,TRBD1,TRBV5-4,CASSSGIDRDFGKLFF,TGTGCCAGCAGCTCGGGGATCGACAGGGACTTTGGAAAACTGTTTTTT
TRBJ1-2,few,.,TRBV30,CAWTRARGYTF,TGTGCCTGGACCAGGGCCAGGGGCTACACCTTC
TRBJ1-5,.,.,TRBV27,CASSMTRSNQPQHF,TGTGCCAGCAGTATGACACGGAGCAATCAGCCCCAGCATTTT
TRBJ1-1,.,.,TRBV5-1,CASSLGGSGGEAFF,TGCGCCAGCAGCTTGGGAGGGTCCGGCGGCGAAGCTTTCTTT
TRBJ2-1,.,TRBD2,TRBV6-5,CASSYSNLAGDEQFF,TGTGCCAGCAGTTACTCAAATCTAGCGGGGGATGAGCAGTTCTTC
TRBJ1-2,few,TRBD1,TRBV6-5,CASSPWTGGDYGYTF,TGTGCCAGCAGTCCCTGGACAGGGGGCGACTATGGCTACACCTTC
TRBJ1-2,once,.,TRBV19,CASRVLLGLTDYGYTF,TGTGCCAGTAGGGTCCTACTCGGCCTAACAGACTATGGCTACACCTTC
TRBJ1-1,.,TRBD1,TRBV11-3,CASSEQGSDTEAFF,TGTGCCAGCAGCGAACAGGGGTCTGACACTGAAGCTTTCTTT
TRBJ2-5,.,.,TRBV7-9,CASSYDNQETQYF,TGTGCCAGCAGCTATGACAACCAAGAGACCCAGTACTTC
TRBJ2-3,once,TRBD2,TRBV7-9,CASSLSGGAHTQYF,TGTGCCAGCAGCTTAAGCGGGGGGGCCCATACGCAGTATTTT
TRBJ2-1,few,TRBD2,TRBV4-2,CASSQVIGTSGNEQFF,TGTGCCAGCAGCCAAGTTATCGGGACTAGCGGTAATGAGCAGTTCTTC
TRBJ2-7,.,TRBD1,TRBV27,CASSLSGTDYEQYF,TGTGCCAGCAGTTTATCTGGGACAGACTACGAGCAGTACTTC
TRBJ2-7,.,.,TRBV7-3,CASSLYPRSSALNEYEQYF,TGTGCCAGCAGCTTGTATCCGCGGTCATCCGCCTTAAACGAATACGAGCAGTACTTC
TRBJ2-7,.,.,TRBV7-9,CASSRPGRRSYEQYF,TGTGCCAGCAGCCGCCCGGGGAGACGGTCCTACGAGCAGTACTTC
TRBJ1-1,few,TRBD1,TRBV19,CASSIGLRTGVDTEAFF,TGTGCCAGTAGTATAGGCCTTAGGACAGGGGTTGACACTGAAGCTTTCTTT
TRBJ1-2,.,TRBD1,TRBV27,CASSLLGGAANYGYTF,TGTGCCAGCAGTTTACTAGGGGGCGCGGCTAACTATGGCTACACCTTC
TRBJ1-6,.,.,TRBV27,CASSSGERSYNSPLHF,TGTGCCAGCTCTTCGGGGGAGCGCTCCTATAATTCACCCCTCCACTTT
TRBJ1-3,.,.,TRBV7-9,CASSFRPGSGNTIYF,TGTGCCAGCAGCTTTCGCCCGGGCTCTGGAAACACCATATATTTT
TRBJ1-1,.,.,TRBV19,CASSLSWNFWAMNTEAFF,TGTGCCAGTAGCCTCTCCTGGAACTTTTGGGCCATGAACACTGAAGCTTTCTTT
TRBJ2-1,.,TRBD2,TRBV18,CASSSLAGGSYNEQFF,TGTGCCAGCTCATCCCTAGCGGGAGGCTCCTACAATGAGCAGTTCTTC
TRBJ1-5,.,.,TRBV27,CASSSGDLGNQPQHF,TGTGCCAGCAGTTCGGGGGATTTGGGCAATCAGCCCCAGCATTTT
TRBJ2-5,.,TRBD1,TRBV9,CASSKRGPQETQYF,TGTGCCAGCAGTAAGAGGGGGCCCCAAGAGACCCAGTACTTC
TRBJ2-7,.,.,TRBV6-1,CASEPLVKREQYF,TGTGCCAGCGAACCCCTGGTCAAGCGGGAGCAGTACTTC
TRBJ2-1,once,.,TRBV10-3,CAISPEVAGREYNEQFF,TGTGCCATCAGCCCCGAGGTGGCGGGGAGAGAGTACAATGAGCAGTTCTTC
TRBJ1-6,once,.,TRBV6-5,CASSTLLGGAPLHF,TGTGCCAGCAGTACCCTTTTGGGGGGGGCACCCCTCCACTTT
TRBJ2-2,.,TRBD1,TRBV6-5,CASSSGGNTGELFF,TGTGCCAGCAGTTCAGGGGGGAACACCGGGGAGCTGTTTTTT
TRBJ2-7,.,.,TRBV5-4,CASSLSAGTLSYEQYF,TGTGCCAGCAGCTTGTCGGCGGGCACATTATCCTACGAGCAGTACTTC
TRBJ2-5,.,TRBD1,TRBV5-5,CASIPADRGQETQYF,TGTGCCAGCATCCCCGCGGACAGGGGGCAGGAGACCCAGTACTTC
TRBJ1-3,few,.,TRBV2,CASSEQRQAAGNTIYF,TGTGCCAGCAGTGAACAAAGACAGGCAGCTGGAAACACCATATATTTT
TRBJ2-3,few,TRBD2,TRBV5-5,CASSFTSGSPRDTQYF,TGTGCCAGCAGCTTTACTAGCGGGAGTCCCAGGGATACGCAGTATTTT
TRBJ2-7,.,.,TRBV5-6,CASSSDRAYEQYF,TGTGCCAGCAGCTCGGACAGAGCCTACGAGCAGTACTTC
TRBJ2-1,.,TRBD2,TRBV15,CATSRLAGGSNEQFF,TGTGCCACCAGCAGGTTAGCGGGAGGGAGCAATGAGCAGTTCTTC
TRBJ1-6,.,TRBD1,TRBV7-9,CASSAGQDNSPLHF,TGTGCCAGCAGCGCGGGACAGGATAATTCACCCCTCCACTTT
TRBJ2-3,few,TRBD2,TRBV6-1,CASSGGNADTQYF,TGTGCCAGCAGCGGGGGGAATGCAGATACGCAGTATTTT
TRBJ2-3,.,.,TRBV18,CASSPQLAAGSTDTQYF,TGTGCCAGCTCACCGCAGCTGGCGGCGGGAAGCACAGATACGCAGTATTTT
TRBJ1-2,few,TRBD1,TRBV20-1,CSAQGGYGYPF,TGCAGTGCCCAGGGGGGCTATGGCTACCCCTTC
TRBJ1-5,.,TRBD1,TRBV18,CASSPGTGRDQPQHF,TGTGCCAGCTCACCGGGGACAGGGAGGGATCAGCCCCAGCATTTT
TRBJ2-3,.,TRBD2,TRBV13,CASSSRWGGVVDTQYF,TGTGCCAGCAGCTCCCGTTGGGGGGGAGTAGTAGATACGCAGTATTTT
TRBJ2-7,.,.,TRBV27,CASSNRGTPTHEQYF,TGTGCCAGCAGCAACCGGGGGACTCCCACCCACGAGCAGTACTTC
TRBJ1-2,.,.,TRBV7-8,CASSFTPDGIYGYTF,TGTGCCAGCAGCTTTACTCCTGACGGGATCTATGGCTACACCTTC
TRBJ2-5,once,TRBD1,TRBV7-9,CASSLGGTGKETQYF,TGTGCCAGCAGCTTAGGAGGGACAGGGAAAGAGACCCAGTACTTC